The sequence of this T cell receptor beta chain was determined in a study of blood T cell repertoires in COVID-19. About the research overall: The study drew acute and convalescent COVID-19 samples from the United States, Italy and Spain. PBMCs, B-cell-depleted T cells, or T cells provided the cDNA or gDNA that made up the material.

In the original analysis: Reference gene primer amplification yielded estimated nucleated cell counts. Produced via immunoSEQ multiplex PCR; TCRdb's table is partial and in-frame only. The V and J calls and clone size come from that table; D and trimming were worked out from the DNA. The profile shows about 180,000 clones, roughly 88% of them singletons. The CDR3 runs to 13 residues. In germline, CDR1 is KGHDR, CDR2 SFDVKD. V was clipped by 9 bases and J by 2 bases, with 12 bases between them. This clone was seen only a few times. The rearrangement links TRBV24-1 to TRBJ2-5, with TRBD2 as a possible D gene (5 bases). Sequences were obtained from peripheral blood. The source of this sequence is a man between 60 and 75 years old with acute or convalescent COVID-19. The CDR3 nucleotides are TGTGCCACCGGCGTGCCGGGGCAAGAGACCCAGTACTTC. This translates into CATGVPGQETQYF.